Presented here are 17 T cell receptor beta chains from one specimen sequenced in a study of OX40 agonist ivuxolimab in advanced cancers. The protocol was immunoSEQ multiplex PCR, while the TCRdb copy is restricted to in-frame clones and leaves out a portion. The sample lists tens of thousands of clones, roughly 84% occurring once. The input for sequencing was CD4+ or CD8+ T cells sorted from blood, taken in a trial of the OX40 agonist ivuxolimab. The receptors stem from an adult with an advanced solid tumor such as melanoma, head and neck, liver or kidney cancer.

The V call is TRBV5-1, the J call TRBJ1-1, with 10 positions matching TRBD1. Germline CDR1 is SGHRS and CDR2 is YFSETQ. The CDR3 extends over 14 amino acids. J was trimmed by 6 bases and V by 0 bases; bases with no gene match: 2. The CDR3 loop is CASSLAGQGSEAFF. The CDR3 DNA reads TGCGCCAGCAGCTTGGCGGGACAGGGGTCTGAAGCTTTCTTT.

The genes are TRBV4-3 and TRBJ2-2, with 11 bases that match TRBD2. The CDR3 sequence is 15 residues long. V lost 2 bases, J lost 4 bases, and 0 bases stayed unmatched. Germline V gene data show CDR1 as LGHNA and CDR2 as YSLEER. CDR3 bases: TGCGCCAGCAGCCAAACTAGCGGGGGCACCGGGGAGCTGTTTTTT. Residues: CASSQTSGGTGELFF.

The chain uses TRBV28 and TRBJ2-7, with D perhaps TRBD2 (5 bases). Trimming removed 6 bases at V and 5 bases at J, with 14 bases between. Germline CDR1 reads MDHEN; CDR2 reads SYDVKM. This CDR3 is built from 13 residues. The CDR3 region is CASRAPGSDEQYF. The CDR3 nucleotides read TGTGCCAGCAGGGCCCCGGGGTCGGACGAGCAGTACTTC.

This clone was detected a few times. DNA for the CDR3: TGTGCCAGCAGTTTATCTCGGTCCGGCGGGGGAACCTACGAGCAGTACTTC. This encodes CASSLSRSGGGTYEQYF. The chain has TRBV27 and TRBJ2-7; TRBD2 aligns across 7 bases. V lost 0 bases and J lost 2; bases outside the gene matches: 10. Germline V gives CDR1 MNHEY, CDR2 SMNVEV (reference sequence). The CDR3 is made up of 17 amino acids.

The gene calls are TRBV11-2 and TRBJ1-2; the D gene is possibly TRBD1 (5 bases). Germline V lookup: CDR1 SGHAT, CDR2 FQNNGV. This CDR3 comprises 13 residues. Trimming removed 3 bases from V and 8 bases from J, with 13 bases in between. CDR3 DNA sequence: TGTGCCAGCAGCTTCAGTCAGGGCACGGGCTACACCTTC. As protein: CASSFSQGTGYTF.

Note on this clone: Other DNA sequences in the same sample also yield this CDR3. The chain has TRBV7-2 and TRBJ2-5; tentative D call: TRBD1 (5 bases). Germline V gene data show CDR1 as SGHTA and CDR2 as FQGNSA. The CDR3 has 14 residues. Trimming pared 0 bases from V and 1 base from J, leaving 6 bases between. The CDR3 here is CASSLARGQETQYF. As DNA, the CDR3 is TGTGCCAGCAGCTTAGCAAGGGGCCAAGAGACCCAGTACTTC.

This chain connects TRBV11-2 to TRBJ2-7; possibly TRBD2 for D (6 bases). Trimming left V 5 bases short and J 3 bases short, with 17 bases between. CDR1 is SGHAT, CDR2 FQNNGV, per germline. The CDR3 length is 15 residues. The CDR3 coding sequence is TGTGCCAGCAGCACGAGGGGAGTGGGGGGCTACGAGCAGTACTTC. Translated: CASSTRGVGGYEQYF.

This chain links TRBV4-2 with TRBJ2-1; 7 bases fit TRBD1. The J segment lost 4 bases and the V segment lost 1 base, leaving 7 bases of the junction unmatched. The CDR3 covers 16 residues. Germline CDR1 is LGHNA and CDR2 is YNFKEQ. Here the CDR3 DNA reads TGTGCCAGCAGCCAAGTTTTACAGGGGCCTTACAATGAGCAGTTCTTC. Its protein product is CASSQVLQGPYNEQFF.

The CDR3 loop is CASSPGGTARTQYF. DNA for the CDR3: TGTGCCAGCAGTCCCGGGGGGACCGCGAGGACCCAGTACTTC. The gene calls are TRBV28 and TRBJ2-5; 7 bases line up with TRBD2. The CDR3 is made up of 14 amino acids. Trimming at V came to 5 bases and at J to 7 bases, leaving 10 bases not matched to a gene. Germline V lookup: CDR1 MDHEN, CDR2 SYDVKM.

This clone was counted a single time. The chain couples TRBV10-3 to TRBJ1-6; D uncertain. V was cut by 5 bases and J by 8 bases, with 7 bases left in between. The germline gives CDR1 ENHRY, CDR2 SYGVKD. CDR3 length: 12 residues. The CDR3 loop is CAISTIDSPLHF. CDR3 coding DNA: TGTGCCATCAGTACTATAGATTCACCCCTCCACTTT.

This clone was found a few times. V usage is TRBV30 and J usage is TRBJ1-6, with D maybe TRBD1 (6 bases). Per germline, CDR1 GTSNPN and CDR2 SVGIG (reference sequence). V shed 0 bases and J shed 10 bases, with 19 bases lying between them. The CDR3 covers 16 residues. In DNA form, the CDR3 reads TGTGCCTGGAGTGTCCTCTTGAGAGTAAGGGGGTCACCCCTCCACTTT. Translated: CAWSVLLRVRGSPLHF.

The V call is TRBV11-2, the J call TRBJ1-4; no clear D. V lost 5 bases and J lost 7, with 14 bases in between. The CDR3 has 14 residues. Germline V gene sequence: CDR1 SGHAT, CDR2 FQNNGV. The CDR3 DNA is TGTGCCAGCAGCCCCTATATGGAGGCTGAAAAACTGTTTTTT. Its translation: CASSPYMEAEKLFF.

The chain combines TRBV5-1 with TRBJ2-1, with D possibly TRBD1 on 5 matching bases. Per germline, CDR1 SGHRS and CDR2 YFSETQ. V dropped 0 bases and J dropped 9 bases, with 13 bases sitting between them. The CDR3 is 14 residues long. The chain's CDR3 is CASSLGQFITEQFF. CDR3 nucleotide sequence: TGCGCCAGCAGCTTGGGACAGTTCATCACTGAGCAGTTCTTC.

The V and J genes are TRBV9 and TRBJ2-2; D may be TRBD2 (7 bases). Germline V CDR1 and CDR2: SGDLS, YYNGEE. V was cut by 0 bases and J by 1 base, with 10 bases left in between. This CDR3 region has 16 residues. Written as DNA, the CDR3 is TGTGCCAGCAGCGTAGACGGGGGGCAGAACACCGGGGAGCTGTTTTTT. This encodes CASSVDGGQNTGELFF.

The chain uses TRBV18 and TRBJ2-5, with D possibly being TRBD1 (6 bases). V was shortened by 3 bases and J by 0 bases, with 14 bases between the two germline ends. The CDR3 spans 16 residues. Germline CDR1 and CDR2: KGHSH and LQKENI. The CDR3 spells CASSPQGIDNQETQYF. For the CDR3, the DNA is TGTGCCAGCTCACCCCAGGGGATAGATAACCAAGAGACCCAGTACTTC.

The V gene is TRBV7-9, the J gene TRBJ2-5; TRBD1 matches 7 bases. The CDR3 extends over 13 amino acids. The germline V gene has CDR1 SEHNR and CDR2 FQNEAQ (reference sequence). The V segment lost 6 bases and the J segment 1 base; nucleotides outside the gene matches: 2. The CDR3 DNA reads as TGTGCCAGCAGAGACAGGGCCCAAGAGACCCAGTACTTC. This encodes CASRDRAQETQYF.

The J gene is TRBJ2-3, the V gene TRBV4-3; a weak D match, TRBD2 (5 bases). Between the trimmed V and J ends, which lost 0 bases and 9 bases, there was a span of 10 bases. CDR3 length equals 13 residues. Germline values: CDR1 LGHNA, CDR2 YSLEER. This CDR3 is CASSQDRRGTQYF. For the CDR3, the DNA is TGCGCCAGCAGCCAAGATCGGCGAGGGACGCAGTATTTT.